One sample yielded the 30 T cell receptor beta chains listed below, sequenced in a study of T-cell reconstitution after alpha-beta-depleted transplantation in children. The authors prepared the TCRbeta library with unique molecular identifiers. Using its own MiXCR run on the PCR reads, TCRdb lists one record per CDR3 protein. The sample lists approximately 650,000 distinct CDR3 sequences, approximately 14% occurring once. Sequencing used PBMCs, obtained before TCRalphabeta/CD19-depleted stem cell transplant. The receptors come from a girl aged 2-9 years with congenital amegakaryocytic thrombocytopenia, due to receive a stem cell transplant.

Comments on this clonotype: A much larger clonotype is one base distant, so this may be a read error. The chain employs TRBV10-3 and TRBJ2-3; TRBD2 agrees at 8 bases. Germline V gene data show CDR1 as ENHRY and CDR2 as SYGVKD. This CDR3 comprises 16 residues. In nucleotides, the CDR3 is TGTGCCGTCAGTGGCCCTCCAGCGGGAGTATCAGATACGCAGTATTTT. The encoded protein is CAVSGPPAGVSDTQYF.

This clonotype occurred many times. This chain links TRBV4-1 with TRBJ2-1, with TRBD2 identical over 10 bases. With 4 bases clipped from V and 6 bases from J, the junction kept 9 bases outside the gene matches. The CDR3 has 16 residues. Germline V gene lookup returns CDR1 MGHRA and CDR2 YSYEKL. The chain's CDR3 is CASSPEAGLAANEQFF. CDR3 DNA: TGCGCCAGCAGCCCGGAGGCCGGACTAGCGGCCAATGAGCAGTTCTTC.

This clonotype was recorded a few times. The DNA of the CDR3 is TGTGCCAGCAGTTTTCATCTCCCAGGGGAAGCAAACACCATATATTTT. Translated: CASSFHLPGEANTIYF. V is TRBV12-3 or TRBV12-4 and J is TRBJ1-3; D might be TRBD1 (6 bases). The length of the CDR3 is 16 residues. With 3 bases removed from V and 6 bases from J, the gap between germline ends came to 18 bases.

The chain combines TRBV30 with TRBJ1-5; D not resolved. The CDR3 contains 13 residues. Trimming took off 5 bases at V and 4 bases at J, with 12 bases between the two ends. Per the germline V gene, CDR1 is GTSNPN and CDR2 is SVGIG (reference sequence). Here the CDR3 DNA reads TGTGCCTGGGGGTTTGGGGATAATCAGCCCCAGCATTTT. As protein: CAWGFGDNQPQHF.

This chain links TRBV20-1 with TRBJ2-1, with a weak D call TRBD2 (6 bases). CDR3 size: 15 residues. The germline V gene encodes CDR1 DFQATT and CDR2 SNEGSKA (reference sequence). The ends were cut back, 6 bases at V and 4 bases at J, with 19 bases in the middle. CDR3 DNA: TGCAGTGCCCGACGACCGGGACTCCAGTACAATGAGCAGTTCTTC. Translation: CSARRPGLQYNEQFF.

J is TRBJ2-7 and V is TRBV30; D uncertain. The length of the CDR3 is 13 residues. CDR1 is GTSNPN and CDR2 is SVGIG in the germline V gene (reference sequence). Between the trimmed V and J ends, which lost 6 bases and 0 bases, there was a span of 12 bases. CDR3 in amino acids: CACGVDRSYEQYF. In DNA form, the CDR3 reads TGTGCCTGTGGGGTGGATCGCTCCTACGAGCAGTACTTC.

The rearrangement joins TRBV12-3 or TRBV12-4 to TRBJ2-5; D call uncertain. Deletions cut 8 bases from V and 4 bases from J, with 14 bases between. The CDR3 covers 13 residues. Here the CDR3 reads CASGGIMGETQYF. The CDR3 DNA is TGTGCCAGCGGCGGCATAATGGGAGAGACCCAGTACTTC.

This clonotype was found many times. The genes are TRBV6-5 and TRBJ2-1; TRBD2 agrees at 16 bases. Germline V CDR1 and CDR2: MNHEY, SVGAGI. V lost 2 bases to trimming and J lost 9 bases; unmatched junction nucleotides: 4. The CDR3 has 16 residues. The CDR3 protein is CASSYTGLAGGSEQFF. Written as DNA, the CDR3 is TGTGCCAGCAGTTACACGGGACTAGCGGGAGGGAGTGAGCAGTTCTTC.

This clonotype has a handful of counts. In nucleotides, the CDR3 is TGTGCCAGCAGCTTATGGGCGGGAGCTCAAGAGACCCAGTACTTC. This sequence encodes CASSLWAGAQETQYF. This sequence joins TRBV11-2 and TRBJ2-5; 7 bases map to TRBD2. Germline-derived CDR1 and CDR2 are SGHAT and FQNNGV. V was clipped by 2 bases and J by 2 bases; unmatched bases: 5. The CDR3 loop spans 15 amino acids.

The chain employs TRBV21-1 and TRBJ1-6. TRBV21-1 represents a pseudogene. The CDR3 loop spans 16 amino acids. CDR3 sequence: CASSKKVCRAGSPLHF. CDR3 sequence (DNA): TGTGCCAGCAGCAAAAAAGTGTGCAGGGCCGGTTCACCCCTCCACTTT.

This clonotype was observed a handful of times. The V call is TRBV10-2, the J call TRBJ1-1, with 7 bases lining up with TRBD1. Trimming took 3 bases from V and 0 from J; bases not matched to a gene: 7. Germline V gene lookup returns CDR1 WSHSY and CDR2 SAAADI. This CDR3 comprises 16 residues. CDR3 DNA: TGCGCCAGCAGTGACACCAAGACAGGGCTGAACACTGAAGCTTTCTTT. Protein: CASSDTKTGLNTEAFF.

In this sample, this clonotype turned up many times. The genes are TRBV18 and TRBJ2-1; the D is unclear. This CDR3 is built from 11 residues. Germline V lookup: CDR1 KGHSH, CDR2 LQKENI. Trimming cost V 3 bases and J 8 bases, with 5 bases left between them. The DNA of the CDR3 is TGTGCCAGCTCACCGTTTGATGAGCAGTTCTTC. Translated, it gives CASSPFDEQFF. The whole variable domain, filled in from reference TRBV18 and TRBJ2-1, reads NAGVMQNPRHLVRRRGQEARLRCSPMKGHSHVYWYRQLPEEGLKFMVYLQKENIIDESGMPKERFSAEFPKEGPSILRIQQVVRGDSAAYFCASSPFDEQFFGPGTRLTVL.

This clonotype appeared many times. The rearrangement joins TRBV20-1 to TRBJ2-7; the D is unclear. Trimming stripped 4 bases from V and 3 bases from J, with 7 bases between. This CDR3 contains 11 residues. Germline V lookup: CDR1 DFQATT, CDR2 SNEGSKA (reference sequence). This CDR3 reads CSATFLYEQYF. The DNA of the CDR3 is TGCAGTGCTACGTTCCTCTACGAGCAGTACTTC.

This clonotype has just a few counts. The DNA of the CDR3 is TGTGCCAGCAGCTTAGGAGTAGCGGGAGGCTGGCGACATGAGCAGTTCTTC. Its translation is CASSLGVAGGWRHEQFF. The V and J genes are TRBV7-9 and TRBJ2-1, with TRBD2 matching 10 bases. CDR1 is SEHNR, CDR2 FQNEAQ, per germline (reference sequence). The trim removed 1 base at V and 8 bases at J, leaving 11 bases unmatched. CDR3 length: 17 amino acids.

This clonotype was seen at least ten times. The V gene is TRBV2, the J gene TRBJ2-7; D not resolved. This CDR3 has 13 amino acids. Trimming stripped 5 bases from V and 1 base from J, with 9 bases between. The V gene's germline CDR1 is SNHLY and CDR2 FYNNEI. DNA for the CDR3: TGTGCCAGCAGTCAAGAGGATTCCTACGAGCAGTACTTC. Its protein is CASSQEDSYEQYF. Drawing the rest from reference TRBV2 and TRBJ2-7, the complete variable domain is EPEVTQTPSHQVTQMGQEVILRCVPISNHLYFYWYRQILGQKVEFLVSFYNNEISEKSEIFDDQFSVERPDGSNFTLKIRSTKLEDSAMYFCASSQEDSYEQYFGPGTRLTVT.

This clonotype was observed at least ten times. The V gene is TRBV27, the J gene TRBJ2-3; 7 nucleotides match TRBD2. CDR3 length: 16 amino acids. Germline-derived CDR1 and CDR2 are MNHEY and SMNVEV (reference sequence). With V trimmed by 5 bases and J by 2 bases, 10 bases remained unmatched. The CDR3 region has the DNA TGTGCCAGCAGTACCCGCTATAGCGGGCTCACAGATACGCAGTATTTT. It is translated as CASSTRYSGLTDTQYF.

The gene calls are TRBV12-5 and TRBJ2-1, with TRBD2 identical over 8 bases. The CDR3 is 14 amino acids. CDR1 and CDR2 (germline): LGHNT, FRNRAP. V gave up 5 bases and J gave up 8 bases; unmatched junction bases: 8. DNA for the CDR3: TGTGCTAGTGGTCCTCCGGGACTAGTGGATGAGCAGTTCTTC. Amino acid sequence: CASGPPGLVDEQFF.

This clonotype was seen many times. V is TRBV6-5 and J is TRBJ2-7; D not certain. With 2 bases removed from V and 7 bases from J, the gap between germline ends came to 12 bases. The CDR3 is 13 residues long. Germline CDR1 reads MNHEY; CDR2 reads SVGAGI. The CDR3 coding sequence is TGTGCCAGCAGTTACGCTCAGTACCTGGAGCAGTACTTC. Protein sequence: CASSYAQYLEQYF.

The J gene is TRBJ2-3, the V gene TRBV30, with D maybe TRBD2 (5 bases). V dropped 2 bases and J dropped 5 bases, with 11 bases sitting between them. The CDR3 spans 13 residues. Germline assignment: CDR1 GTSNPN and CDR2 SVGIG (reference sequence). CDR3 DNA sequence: TGTGCCTGGAGTCCTCCGGGGAGAGATACGCAGTATTTT. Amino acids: CAWSPPGRDTQYF.

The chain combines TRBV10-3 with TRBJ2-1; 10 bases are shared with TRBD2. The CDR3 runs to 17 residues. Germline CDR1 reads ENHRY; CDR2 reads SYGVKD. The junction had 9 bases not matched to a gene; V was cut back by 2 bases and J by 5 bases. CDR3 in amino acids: CAISEVASGRANNEQFF. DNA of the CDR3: TGTGCCATCAGTGAGGTAGCCAGCGGGAGGGCGAACAATGAGCAGTTCTTC.

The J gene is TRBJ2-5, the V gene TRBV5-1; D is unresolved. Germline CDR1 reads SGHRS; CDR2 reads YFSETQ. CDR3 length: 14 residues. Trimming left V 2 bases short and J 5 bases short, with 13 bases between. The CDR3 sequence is CASSFQSPQETQYF. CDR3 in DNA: TGCGCCAGCAGCTTTCAGAGTCCACAGGAGACCCAGTACTTC.

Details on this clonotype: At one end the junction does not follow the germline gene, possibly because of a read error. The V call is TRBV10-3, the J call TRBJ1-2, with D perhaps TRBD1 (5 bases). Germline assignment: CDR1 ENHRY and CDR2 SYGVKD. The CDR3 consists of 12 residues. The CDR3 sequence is CANSGDPLSYTF. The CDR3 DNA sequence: TGTGCCAACAGTGGGGACCCTCTCAGCTACACCTTC.

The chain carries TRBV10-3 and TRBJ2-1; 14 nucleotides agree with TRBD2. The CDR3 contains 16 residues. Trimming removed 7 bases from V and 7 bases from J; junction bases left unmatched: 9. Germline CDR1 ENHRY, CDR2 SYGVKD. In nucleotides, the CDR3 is TGTGCCATCAAGACCGGGACTAGCGGGAGATTGAATGAGCAGTTCTTC. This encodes CAIKTGTSGRLNEQFF.

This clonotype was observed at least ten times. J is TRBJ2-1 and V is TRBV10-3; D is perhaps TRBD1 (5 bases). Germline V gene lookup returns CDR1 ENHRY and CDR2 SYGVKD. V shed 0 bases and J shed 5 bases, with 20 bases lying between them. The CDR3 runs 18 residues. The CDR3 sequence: CAISESDSQPPVNNEQFF. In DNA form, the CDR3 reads TGTGCCATCAGTGAGTCAGACAGCCAGCCCCCGGTCAACAATGAGCAGTTCTTC.

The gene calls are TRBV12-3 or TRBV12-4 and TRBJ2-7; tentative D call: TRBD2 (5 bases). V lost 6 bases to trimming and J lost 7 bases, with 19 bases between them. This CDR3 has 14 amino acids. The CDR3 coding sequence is TGTGCCAGCAGCCCTCGAGTAGGGCCGGGGGAGCAGTACTTC. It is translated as CASSPRVGPGEQYF.

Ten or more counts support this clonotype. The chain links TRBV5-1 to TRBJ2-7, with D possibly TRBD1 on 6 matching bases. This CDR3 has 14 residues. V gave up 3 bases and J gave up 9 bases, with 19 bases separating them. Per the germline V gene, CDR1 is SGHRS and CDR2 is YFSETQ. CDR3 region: CASSSEAGETGQYF. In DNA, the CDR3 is TGCGCCAGCAGCTCCGAAGCAGGGGAAACTGGGCAGTACTTC.

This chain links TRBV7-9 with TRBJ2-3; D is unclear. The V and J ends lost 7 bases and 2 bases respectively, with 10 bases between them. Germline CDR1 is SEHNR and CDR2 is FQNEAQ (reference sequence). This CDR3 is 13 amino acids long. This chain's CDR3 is CASTQLVTDTQYF. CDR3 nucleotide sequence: TGTGCCAGCACCCAATTAGTCACAGATACGCAGTATTTT.

CDR3 in amino acids: CASSLLGIYEQYF. The CDR3 DNA is TGTGCCAGCAGCTTATTGGGGATCTACGAGCAGTACTTC. V gene TRBV7-9 combines with J gene TRBJ2-7; D remains unclear. CDR1 is SEHNR, CDR2 FQNEAQ, per germline (reference sequence). This CDR3 region has 13 residues. V was clipped by 2 bases and J by 3 bases, with 8 bases between them.

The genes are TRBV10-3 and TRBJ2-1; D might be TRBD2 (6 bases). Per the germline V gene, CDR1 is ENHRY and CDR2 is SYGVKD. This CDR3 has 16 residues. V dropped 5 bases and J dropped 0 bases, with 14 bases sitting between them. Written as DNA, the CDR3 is TGTGCCATCAGTCTGGGAGGCGCCAGCTCCTACAATGAGCAGTTCTTC. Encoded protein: CAISLGGASSYNEQFF.

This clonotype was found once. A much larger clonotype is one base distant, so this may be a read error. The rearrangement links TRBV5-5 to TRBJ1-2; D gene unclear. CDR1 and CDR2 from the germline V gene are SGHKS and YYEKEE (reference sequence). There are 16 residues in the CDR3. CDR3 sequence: CASSSRAGETNYDYTF. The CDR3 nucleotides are TGTGCCAGCAGCTCCCGGGCCGGAGAAACCAACTATGACTACACCTTC.